This T cell receptor beta chain was sequenced in a study of cytomegalovirus exposure and HLA in healthy donors. The PCR ran on 60 Vbeta and 13 Jbeta primers. This table comes from immunoSEQ multiplex PCR, and its TCRdb copy is limited to in-frame clones, with some not included. This sample has about 270,000 clones, with approximately 70% found just once. This CDR3 comprises 14 residues. Unmatched junction bases numbered 8, after V lost 3 bases and J lost 7 bases. From germline, CDR1 is MNHEY and CDR2 SMNVEV (reference sequence). The rearrangement uses TRBV27 and TRBJ2-5, with TRBD2 matching over 7 bases. Sequenced input: PBMCs. The source is a female donor in good health and CMV-seronegative. The CDR3 region is CASSFGGLVGTQYF. In DNA, the CDR3 is TGTGCCAGCAGTTTTGGAGGACTAGTGGGGACCCAGTACTTC.